Listed here is a single T cell receptor (beta chain). As processed by the authors: Estimation of nucleated cell counts was performed using reference gene primer amplification. Here immunoSEQ multiplex PCR was the method, and the copy in TCRdb shows in-frame clones only, minus some. That table is the source of V, J and clone size, and D and trimming were worked out from the DNA. The table lists about 180,000 clones, about 81% of them singletons. This record belongs to a study of blood T cell repertoires in COVID-19. Turning to the study itself: Both acute and convalescent COVID-19 samples were obtained from the United States, Italy and Spain.

In Seattle, patients joined the study during active infection and were tracked longitudinally. The sequenced sample consisted of peripheral blood. This TCR derives from a woman older than 75 with COVID-19, enrolled during active disease.

CDR3 sequence reads: CAISRQGRVSGNTIYF. In nucleotides, the CDR3 is TGTGCCATCAGCAGACAGGGTCGGGTCTCTGGAAACACCATATATTTT. This rearrangement joins TRBV10-3 to TRBJ1-3, with 7 bases aligning to TRBD1. CDR3 length: 16 amino acids. CDR1 is ENHRY and CDR2 is SYGVKD in the germline V gene. Losses at the gene ends were 6 bases for V and 0 bases for J; bases not matched to a gene: 8.